This is a list of T cell receptor beta chains from one sample in a study of shared clonotypes between healthy human individuals. Using immunoSEQ multiplex PCR, the repertoire was profiled, and TCRdb retains in-frame clones only, with some absent. The data contain a few million clones, roughly 92% of them singletons. Sequencing was performed on naive CD4+ T cells sorted from blood. The receptors were gathered from a man aged 18 to 35 in good health. The CDR3 runs from the conserved cysteine through the conserved F or W. The D gene is left open where the match is weak. Clone size appears in some rows only: once, few, many, or a class for an expanded clone.

V gene: TRBV7-9
clone size: -
D gene: TRBD1
J gene: TRBJ2-7
CDR3 length: 16
CDR3 DNA: TGTGCCAGCAGCCCAAGATACGGGACAGGGTTGTATGAGCAGTACTTC
CDR3 protein: CASSPRYGTGLYEQYF

V gene: TRBV5-1
clone size: -
D gene: TRBD1
J gene: TRBJ1-4
CDR3 length: 14
CDR3 DNA: TGCGCCAGCAGCGGCGGCGGGACAGGAGAAAAACTGTTTTTT
CDR3 protein: CASSGGGTGEKLFF

V gene: TRBV18
clone size: -
D gene: -
J gene: TRBJ2-5
CDR3 length: 14
CDR3 DNA: TGTGCCAGCTCTTCGAGACCCTACCAAGAGACCCAGTACTTC
CDR3 protein: CASSSRPYQETQYF

V gene: TRBV10-3
clone size: -
D gene: TRBD2
J gene: TRBJ2-1
CDR3 length: 16
CDR3 DNA: TGTGCCATCAGTGAGTCTTTCAGCGGGATAGAGAATGAGCAGTTCTTC
CDR3 protein: CAISESFSGIENEQFF

V gene: TRBV27
clone size: -
D gene: -
J gene: TRBJ1-2
CDR3 length: 13
CDR3 DNA: TGTGCCAGCAGTTTAGGGGTGGGTAGTGGCTACACCTTC
CDR3 protein: CASSLGVGSGYTF

V gene: TRBV9
clone size: -
D gene: TRBD1
J gene: TRBJ2-5
CDR3 length: 14
CDR3 DNA: TGTGCCAGCAGCCCGGGACAGGCCTATGGCACCCAGTACTTC
CDR3 protein: CASSPGQAYGTQYF

V gene: TRBV11-2
clone size: few
D gene: TRBD1
J gene: TRBJ1-1
CDR3 length: 13
CDR3 DNA: TGTGCCAGCAGCTTCCTAGGACAGGGTGAAGCTTTCTTT
CDR3 protein: CASSFLGQGEAFF

V gene: TRBV7-6
clone size: -
D gene: -
J gene: TRBJ1-6
CDR3 length: 14
CDR3 DNA: TGTGCCAGCAGCTTAGGGGAAAAGAATTCACCCCTCCACTTT
CDR3 protein: CASSLGEKNSPLHF

V gene: TRBV13
clone size: -
D gene: TRBD2
J gene: TRBJ2-5
CDR3 length: 15
CDR3 DNA: TGTGCCAGCAGAAAAGCGGGGGGTTTACAAGAGACCCAGTACTTC
CDR3 protein: CASRKAGGLQETQYF

V gene: TRBV19
clone size: -
D gene: -
J gene: TRBJ1-5
CDR3 length: 13
CDR3 DNA: TGTGCCAGTAGTATGCGGGGGAAACAGCCCCAGCATTTT
CDR3 protein: CASSMRGKQPQHF

V gene: TRBV7-9
clone size: -
D gene: -
J gene: TRBJ2-2
CDR3 length: 14
CDR3 DNA: TGTGCCAGCAGCTTAGCGGGCTCCACCGGGGAGCTGTTTTTT
CDR3 protein: CASSLAGSTGELFF

V gene: TRBV30
clone size: -
D gene: TRBD1
J gene: TRBJ1-1
CDR3 length: 13
CDR3 DNA: TGTGCCTGGAGTGCCCCTGACAGGGTCTTAGCTTTCTTT
CDR3 protein: CAWSAPDRVLAFF

V gene: TRBV27
clone size: -
D gene: -
J gene: TRBJ2-7
CDR3 length: 13
CDR3 DNA: TGTGCCAGCAGATTTCGACAGGCCTACGAGCAGTACTTC
CDR3 protein: CASRFRQAYEQYF

V gene: TRBV7-8
clone size: -
D gene: -
J gene: TRBJ1-2
CDR3 length: 13
CDR3 DNA: TGTGCCAGCAGCTTGGGGGGAGACTATGGCTACACCTTC
CDR3 protein: CASSLGGDYGYTF